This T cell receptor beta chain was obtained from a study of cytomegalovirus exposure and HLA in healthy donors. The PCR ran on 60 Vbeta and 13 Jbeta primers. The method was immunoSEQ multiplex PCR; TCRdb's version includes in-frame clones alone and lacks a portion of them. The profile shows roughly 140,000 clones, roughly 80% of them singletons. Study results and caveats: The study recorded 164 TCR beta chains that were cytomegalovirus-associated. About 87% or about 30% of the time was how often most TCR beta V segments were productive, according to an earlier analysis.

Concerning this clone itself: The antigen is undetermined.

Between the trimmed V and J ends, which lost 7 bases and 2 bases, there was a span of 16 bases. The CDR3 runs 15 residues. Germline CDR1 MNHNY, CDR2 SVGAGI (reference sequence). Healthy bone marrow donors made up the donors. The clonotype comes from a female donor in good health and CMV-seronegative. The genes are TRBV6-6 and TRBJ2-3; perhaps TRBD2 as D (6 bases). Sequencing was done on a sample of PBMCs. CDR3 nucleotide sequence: TGTGCCAGCAATCGTGGGAGGACTGACACAGATACGCAGTATTTT. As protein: CASNRGRTDTDTQYF.